Shown below are 21 T cell receptor beta chains from a single sample sequenced in a study of T cells after yellow fever vaccination. TCRdb re-analysed the 5' RACE reads in MiXCR, keeping a single row per CDR3 protein. The sample consists of some 350,000 distinct CDR3 sequences, roughly 8.7% of them appearing once. The source was PBMCs, collected on the day of the first yellow fever vaccination. All receptors come from a man between 18 and 29 years old who received the YFV17D yellow fever vaccine.

The table lists this clonotype with a few counts. V is TRBV29-1 and J is TRBJ1-1; D is unresolved. The germline V gene has CDR1 SQVTM and CDR2 ANQGSEA. Trimming left V 8 bases short and J 1 base short, with 17 bases between. The CDR3 runs 14 residues. The CDR3, as DNA: TGCAGCCCTGGGGTCCGAGGTACGAACACTGAAGCTTTCTTT. As protein: CSPGVRGTNTEAFF.

This clonotype was seen a few times. The V gene is TRBV6-1, the J gene TRBJ2-1; TRBD2 matches 12 bases. Trimming took 8 bases from V and 9 from J; bases not matched to a gene: 11. This CDR3 region has 15 residues. Germline CDR1 and CDR2: MNHNS and SASEGT. Written as DNA, the CDR3 is TGTGCCAGCGCCCCCGCTAGCGGGGGGGTAGGTGAGCAGTTCTTC. As protein: CASAPASGGVGEQFF.

In its sample, this clonotype was seen many times. The rearrangement joins TRBV5-1 to TRBJ2-7; 9 bases agree with TRBD1. The germline V gene has CDR1 SGHRS and CDR2 YFSETQ. J lost 5 bases, V lost 4 bases, and 7 bases had no gene match. This CDR3 contains 14 residues. CDR3 in amino acids: CASSEGQGIHEQYV. The CDR3 coding sequence is TGCGCCAGCAGCGAAGGACAGGGGATACACGAGCAGTACGTC.

This sequence joins TRBV12-3 or TRBV12-4 and TRBJ1-1, with a possible D match to TRBD1 (5 bases). Trimming took off 3 bases at V and 1 base at J, with 9 bases between the two ends. This CDR3 comprises 14 residues. DNA of the CDR3: TGTGCCAGCAGTTTGAGACAGAAGAACACTGAAGCTTTCTTT. Translated: CASSLRQKNTEAFF.

This clonotype was recorded at least ten times. This chain links TRBV7-2 with TRBJ2-1; D is undetermined. Germline loops: CDR1 SGHTA, CDR2 FQGNSA. This CDR3 region has 15 residues. Trimming removed 1 base from V and 9 bases from J, with 16 bases in between. The CDR3 here is CASSLVKGRWSEQFF. The CDR3 region has the DNA TGTGCCAGCAGCTTAGTCAAGGGCCGTTGGAGTGAGCAGTTCTTC.

The chain couples TRBV5-1 to TRBJ1-1; D gene unclear. Germline V gives CDR1 SGHRS, CDR2 YFSETQ. Deletions cut 5 bases from V and 4 bases from J, with 15 bases between. The CDR3 extends over 14 amino acids. In nucleotides, the CDR3 is TGCGCCAGCAGTCTTGACATTGTGGGCACTGAAGCTTTCTTT. Protein sequence: CASSLDIVGTEAFF.

This clonotype was detected a few times. This sequence joins TRBV7-9 and TRBJ2-7; D gene uncertain. The CDR3 has 13 amino acids. From germline, CDR1 is SEHNR and CDR2 FQNEAQ (reference sequence). With 5 bases removed from V and 7 bases from J, the gap between germline ends came to 15 bases. The CDR3 DNA sequence: TGTGCCAGCAGCCGCATATGGGCGTGGGAGCAGTACTTC. Its protein product is CASSRIWAWEQYF.

This clonotype was counted between two and nine times. This chain links TRBV5-1 with TRBJ1-2; D might be TRBD1 (5 bases). This CDR3 region has 15 residues. V shed 2 bases and J shed 2 bases, with 13 bases lying between them. Per germline, CDR1 SGHRS and CDR2 YFSETQ. DNA of the CDR3: TGCGCCAGCAGCTTTATTGGGACGGTGAACTATGGCTACACCTTC. Translation gives CASSFIGTVNYGYTF.

This clonotype showed up many times. The rearrangement joins TRBV4-2 to TRBJ2-2, with a weak D call TRBD2 (5 bases). The CDR3 has 14 residues. From germline, CDR1 is LGHNA and CDR2 YNFKEQ. V was cut by 4 bases and J by 4 bases, with 10 bases left in between. The CDR3, as DNA: TGTGCCAGCAGCCTCGGGATCTTCACCGGGGAGCTGTTTTTT. It yields the protein CASSLGIFTGELFF.

The chain has TRBV4-1 and TRBJ1-1, with D perhaps matching TRBD1 (5 bases). Looked up from germline, CDR1 is MGHRA and CDR2 is YSYEKL. The CDR3 runs to 15 residues. V lost 5 bases to trimming and J lost 1 base, with 14 bases between them. The CDR3 DNA is TGCGCCAGCAGCATTCGGGACCCTCAGAACACTGAAGCTTTCTTT. It specifies CASSIRDPQNTEAFF.

The sample holds a few counts of this clonotype. The V gene is TRBV4-3, the J gene TRBJ1-1, with a possible D match to TRBD1 (5 bases). The V gene's germline CDR1 is LGHNA and CDR2 YSLEER. The CDR3 totals 15 residues. Trimming cost V 3 bases and J 0 bases, with 11 bases left between them. The CDR3 DNA reads as TGCGCCAGCAGCCAGGAACAGGATTTGAACACTGAAGCTTTCTTT. Encoded protein: CASSQEQDLNTEAFF.

CDR3 coding DNA: TGTGCCAGCACCCCAAGGGCGGGGGGATACCAAGAGACCCAGTACTTC. It translates to CASTPRAGGYQETQYF. The chain joins TRBV6-2 or TRBV6-3 to TRBJ2-5; TRBD2 matches at 8 bases. With V trimmed by 7 bases and J by 0 bases, 10 bases remained unmatched. This CDR3 is 16 amino acids long. The germline gives CDR1 MNHEY, CDR2 SVGEGT.

This clonotype has just a few counts. V and J are TRBV4-1 and TRBJ1-4; a weak D match, TRBD1 (5 bases). This CDR3 region has 14 residues. The V gene's germline CDR1 is MGHRA and CDR2 YSYEKL. V was pared by 0 bases and J by 8 bases, with 10 bases between. CDR3 amino acids: CASSQDDEGEKLFF. Written as DNA, the CDR3 is TGCGCCAGCAGCCAAGACGACGAGGGGGAAAAACTGTTTTTT.

This clonotype turned up a few times. This chain links TRBV4-2 with TRBJ1-2, with 7 nucleotides matching TRBD1. Germline assignment: CDR1 LGHNA and CDR2 YNFKEQ. Trimming removed 4 bases from V and 8 bases from J; junction bases left unmatched: 16. This CDR3 has 16 amino acids. DNA for the CDR3: TGTGCCAGCAGCCTTGAACATAACAGGGGTGAAGGCGGCTACACCTTC. Translated: CASSLEHNRGEGGYTF.

The V and J genes are TRBV4-3 and TRBJ2-3, with TRBD2 matching over 10 bases. This CDR3 spans 18 amino acids. The germline gives CDR1 LGHNA, CDR2 YSLEER. The junction had 16 bases not matched to a gene; V was cut back by 4 bases and J by 6 bases. The CDR3 DNA sequence: TGCGCCAGCAGCCCCTCGGACGAGCGGGGGGGGTTCCGTGATACGCAGTATTTT. It codes for CASSPSDERGGFRDTQYF.

This clonotype showed up just a few times. The rearrangement links TRBV11-2 to TRBJ2-7, with 8 bases aligning to TRBD1. This CDR3 region has 13 residues. Trimming took 5 bases from V and 6 from J; bases not matched to a gene: 6. Germline CDR1 is SGHAT and CDR2 is FQNNGV. DNA of the CDR3: TGTGCCAGCAGCACGACAGGGGTAGGCGAGCAGTACGTC. Residues: CASSTTGVGEQYV.

Comments on this clonotype: The junction shows a germline mismatch at one end, possibly a read error. V gene TRBV5-8 combines with J gene TRBJ1-3; D not resolved. CDR1 and CDR2 (germline): SGHTS, YDEGEE. This CDR3 has 9 residues. CDR3 protein: CASSLRRPF. CDR3 in DNA: TGTGCCAGCAGCTTGCGGCGCCCCTTT.

The rearrangement uses TRBV18 and TRBJ1-4, with D hard to call. This CDR3 is 13 amino acids long. CDR1 KGHSH and CDR2 LQKENI come from the germline V gene. The V gene lost 7 bases and the J gene lost 3 bases, with 9 bases spanning the gap. This chain's CDR3 is CASLYGPNEKLFF. The CDR3 nucleotides are TGTGCCAGCTTGTACGGACCTAATGAAAAACTGTTTTTT.

The V call is TRBV18, the J call TRBJ2-7, with no clear D. Trimming shortened V by 3 bases and J by 0 bases, and 3 bases separated the two germline ends. The CDR3 length is 12 residues. Germline V CDR1 and CDR2: KGHSH, LQKENI. The CDR3 sequence: CASSPNSYEQYV. The CDR3 DNA reads as TGTGCCAGCTCACCGAACTCCTACGAGCAGTACGTC.

This clonotype was observed a few times. A junction boundary mismatches the germline segment, possibly from a read error. This sequence joins TRBV4-3 and TRBJ2-5, with TRBD1 matching over 11 bases. This CDR3 is built from 16 residues. Germline CDR1 is LGHNA and CDR2 is YSLEER. The CDR3 nucleotides read TGCGCCAGCAGTCAAGGGACAGGGGGAACAGGGGAGACCCAGTACTTC. Translating it yields CASSQGTGGTGETQYF.

This clonotype has a handful of counts. The chain has TRBV4-3 and TRBJ1-6; perhaps TRBD1 as D (6 bases). The ends were cut back, 0 bases at V and 2 bases at J, with 11 bases in the middle. The length of the CDR3 is 17 residues. Germline CDR1 is LGHNA and CDR2 is YSLEER. This CDR3 reads CASSQERGGTYNSPLHF. CDR3 coding DNA: TGCGCCAGCAGCCAAGAGAGGGGGGGTACCTATAATTCACCCCTCCACTTT.